The sample holds a few counts of the clone carrying this T cell receptor beta chain. Its antigen remains unidentified. This CDR3 is 16 amino acids long. Trimming took 4 bases from V and 2 from J, leaving 18 bases between them. CDR1 and CDR2 (germline): SGHNT, YYREEE (reference sequence). These data belong to a study of yellow fever vaccine responses in identical twins. TCRdb re-derived calls from the RT-PCR reads in MiXCR, one entry per CDR3 protein. Of about 13,000 distinct CDR3 sequences in the sample, 70% to 90% were seen once. Notes on the study in general: Twins reportedly showed a vaccine T cell response that seemed partly convergent and partly personalized.

This specimen was T cells from blood (PBMCs), unsorted or a sorted subset (not recorded which), taken before or after yellow fever vaccination (not recorded which). The V call is TRBV5-4, the J call TRBJ1-2; D uncertain. This TCR was recovered from a woman under 30 who received the yellow fever vaccine. In DNA, the CDR3 is TGTGCCAGCAGCCTGGAGGCCGTGGGAGGAAACTATGGCTACACCTTC. It yields the protein CASSLEAVGGNYGYTF.